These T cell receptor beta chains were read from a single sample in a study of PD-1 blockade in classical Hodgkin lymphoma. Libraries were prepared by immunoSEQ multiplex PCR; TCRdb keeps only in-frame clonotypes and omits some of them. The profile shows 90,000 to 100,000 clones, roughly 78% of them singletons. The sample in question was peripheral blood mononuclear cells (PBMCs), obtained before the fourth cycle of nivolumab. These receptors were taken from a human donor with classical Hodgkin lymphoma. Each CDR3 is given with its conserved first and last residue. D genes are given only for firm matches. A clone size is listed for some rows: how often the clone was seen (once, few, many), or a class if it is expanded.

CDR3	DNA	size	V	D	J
CASSPQGYSGANVLTF	TGTGCCAGCAGCCCCCAGGGGTACTCTGGGGCCAACGTCCTGACTTTC	once	TRBV7-3	-	TRBJ2-6
CASSPQTGTAGGKLFF	TGTGCCAGTAGCCCGCAGACGGGGACGGCGGGTGGAAAACTGTTTTTT	-	TRBV19	-	TRBJ1-4
CASKLRDRGDF	TGTGCCAGCAAACTCCGGGACAGGGGGGACTTC	-	TRBV6-1	TRBD1	TRBJ1-2
CASSIPRGQGIFEQYF	TGTGCCAGTAGTATTCCCCGCGGACAGGGAATTTTCGAGCAGTACTTC	many	TRBV19	TRBD1	TRBJ2-7
CASSQRPNTGELFF	TGTGCCAGCAGCCAACGGCCGAACACCGGGGAGCTGTTTTTT	-	TRBV14	-	TRBJ2-2
CASSLPGDYEQYF	TGTGCCAGCAGCTTACCCGGGGATTACGAGCAGTACTTC	-	TRBV7-8	-	TRBJ2-7
CASSIYLQGGNQPQHF	TGTGCCAGTAGTATATACCTACAGGGGGGCAATCAGCCCCAGCATTTT	-	TRBV19	TRBD1	TRBJ1-5
CASRRQGFQPQHF	TGTGCCAGCAGAAGACAGGGGTTCCAGCCCCAGCATTTT	-	TRBV27	TRBD1	TRBJ1-5
CASRGMTGLSYEQYF	TGTGCCAGCAGAGGCATGACAGGGCTGTCCTACGAGCAGTACTTC	once	TRBV2	TRBD1	TRBJ2-7
CASSLLTGGSTGELFF	TGTGCCAGCAGTCTGCTGACAGGGGGCAGCACCGGGGAGCTGTTTTTT	few	TRBV28	TRBD1	TRBJ2-2
CASSLLTPGTQYF	TGTGCCAGCAGTCTCCTGACCCCCGGAACCCAGTACTTC	-	TRBV28	-	TRBJ2-5
CASSTRDQPQHF	TGTGCCAGCAGTACCCGCGATCAGCCCCAGCATTTT	-	TRBV6-5	-	TRBJ1-5
CASSILKSSYNEQFF	TGTGCCAGTAGTATTCTTAAAAGCTCCTACAATGAGCAGTTCTTC	-	TRBV19	-	TRBJ2-1
CASRDGTASTDTQYF	TGCGCCAGCAGGGACGGGACAGCCAGCACAGATACGCAGTATTTT	-	TRBV5-1	TRBD1	TRBJ2-3
CASSLAAQGNGYTF	TGCGCCAGCAGCTTGGCCGCCCAGGGTAACGGCTACACCTTC	-	TRBV5-1	-	TRBJ1-2
CASSFGTPRQAFF	TGTGCCAGCAGTTTCGGGACACCCAGGCAAGCTTTCTTT	-	TRBV27	-	TRBJ1-1
CASKESTGGPSEQYF	TGTGCCAGCAAGGAAAGTACAGGGGGCCCCTCAGAGCAGTACTTC	few	TRBV2	TRBD1	TRBJ2-7
CASSLVGGTYGYTF	TGTGCCAGCAGCTTAGTGGGGGGGACCTACGGCTACACCTTC	-	TRBV7-9	-	TRBJ1-2
CASVPGGTYNEQFF	TGTGCCAGCGTTCCCGGAGGAACCTACAATGAGCAGTTCTTC	-	TRBV19	-	TRBJ2-1
CAISEGWGTADNEQFF	TGTGCCATCAGTGAGGGTTGGGGAACGGCGGACAATGAGCAGTTCTTC	-	TRBV10-3	-	TRBJ2-1
CASSPGLPFVDEQFF	TGTGCCAGCAGCCCGGGACTTCCTTTCGTCGATGAGCAGTTCTTC	-	TRBV27	-	TRBJ2-1
CASSIVNEQFF	TGTGCCAGTAGTATAGTCAATGAGCAGTTCTTC	-	TRBV19	-	TRBJ2-1
CASSTEGRPGAEAFF	TGTGCCAGCAGCACAGAGGGCCGCCCTGGGGCTGAAGCTTTCTTT	-	TRBV5-6	-	TRBJ1-1
CASSEGQGLYGYTF	TGTGCCAGCAGTGAAGGACAGGGCCTCTATGGCTACACCTTC	few	TRBV6-1	TRBD1	TRBJ1-2